This T cell receptor beta chain was recorded in a study of blood T cells in healthy people across ages. The second PCR ran roughly 7 to 12 cycles with a sample-barcoded 5' primer and J-beta primers. Each cDNA molecule received a tag from a template-switch adaptor that had 12 random nucleotides. One entry per CDR3 protein results from TCRdb running MiXCR on the 5' RACE reads. The sample records 1.5 million to 2 million distinct CDR3 sequences, under 30% being singletons. The ends were cut back, 2 bases at V and 13 bases at J, with 18 bases in the middle. CDR1 and CDR2 from the germline V gene are MNHEY and SVGEGT. The CDR3 spans 14 residues. For this clonotype: This may be a read error: a much more frequent sequence differs by one nucleotide.

The draw of peripheral blood yielded approximately 11 milliliters from each donor. Every sample yielded at least 7 million isolated PBMCs. Per individual sample, total RNA of at least 6 micrograms was extracted. The source material was blood. This clonotype originated in a woman aged 25 to 39 in good health. The chain links TRBV6-2 or TRBV6-3 to TRBJ2-4; possible D gene TRBD2, 6 bases. CDR3 in DNA: TGTGCCAGCAGTTACGGTAGGACGGGGGATGAGCAGTACTTC. Translated, it gives CASSYGRTGDEQYF.